A selection of T cell receptor beta chains follows, all from one sample in a study of blood T cell repertoires in COVID-19. The data were produced by immunoSEQ multiplex PCR, yet TCRdb's version contains in-frame clones alone and is incomplete. The table records tens of thousands of clones, 86% of them present only once. Sequenced input: peripheral blood. The origin of the receptors is a man in his 70s with active COVID-19. Both conserved end residues are part of each CDR3. Fields, in order: V gene, clone size, J gene, D gene, CDR3 DNA, CDR3 protein. A D gene is named only where the DNA matches it firmly. Not all rows give a size; the values are once, few, many and, for expanded clones, a class.

>TRBV28|NA|TRBJ1-1|NA
TGTGCCAGCAGCCAAGGGGTCACTGAAGCTTTCTTT
CASSQGVTEAFF
>TRBV21-1|NA|TRBJ1-6|NA
TGTGCCAGCAGCAAAGGGTCTTCGGGAGGCTACCATAATTCACCCCTCCACTTT
CASSKGSSGGYHNSPLHF
>TRBV6-2/TRBV6-3|NA|TRBJ2-3|NA
TGTGCCAGCAGTTACTCCGGGCGGGACACAGATACGCAGTATTTT
CASSYSGRDTDTQYF
>TRBV6-2/TRBV6-3|NA|TRBJ2-1|TRBD2
TGTGCCAGCAGTCGGCCTAGCGGGAGCTCCTACAATGAGCAGTTCTTC
CASSRPSGSSYNEQFF
>TRBV6-5|NA|TRBJ1-2|TRBD1
TGTGCCAGCAGCCGGACAGGGGGCTACTATGGCTACACCTTC
CASSRTGGYYGYTF
>TRBV11-3|NA|TRBJ2-1|NA
TGTGCCAGCAGCCCCGGGAGTACCTCCTACAATGAGCAGTTCTTC
CASSPGSTSYNEQFF
>TRBV4-1|NA|TRBJ1-6|TRBD1
TGCGCCAGCAGCCAAGATGGTGGGACAGGGAGTTCACCCCTCCACTTT
CASSQDGGTGSSPLHF
>TRBV10-1|NA|TRBJ2-5|NA
TGCGCCAGCAGTGAGTCTACCCTTCATGGCGAGACCCAGTACTTC
CASSESTLHGETQYF
>TRBV9|NA|TRBJ1-3|NA
TGTGCCAGCAGCGTAGGACTTACCTCCGGAAACACCATATATTTT
CASSVGLTSGNTIYF
>TRBV7-2|NA|TRBJ1-2|TRBD1
TGTGCCAGCAGCTCGCAGGGGGCGCAGAACTATGGCTACACCTTC
CASSSQGAQNYGYTF
>TRBV3-1/TRBV3-2|NA|TRBJ1-1|TRBD1
TGTGCCAGCAGCCCCAGCCCCGGGACAGGGTCGGGAGGAACTGAAGCTTTCTTT
CASSPSPGTGSGGTEAFF
>TRBV5-1|NA|TRBJ1-2|NA
TGCGCCAGCAGCCCCGACGGGCAGGGATCCTATGGCTACACCTTC
CASSPDGQGSYGYTF
>TRBV10-1|NA|TRBJ2-1|TRBD2
TGCGCCAGCATAGGGACTACCTGGAATGAGCAGTTCTTC
CASIGTTWNEQFF
>TRBV18|NA|TRBJ2-5|NA
TGTGCCAGCTCACCACCGGCGGCCCCTCCCCAAGAGACCCAGTACTTC
CASSPPAAPPQETQYF
>TRBV18|once|TRBJ2-5|TRBD2
TGTGCCAGCTCACCGGGACTAGCACCTCAAGAGACCCAGTACTTC
CASSPGLAPQETQYF
>TRBV5-5|NA|TRBJ1-2|TRBD1
TGTGCCAGCAGCTTGTTGGGGACAGGGGCGGCTAACTATGGCTACACCTTC
CASSLLGTGAANYGYTF
>TRBV28|NA|TRBJ2-6|NA
TGTGCCAGCAGTTCAATAGAATTTGGGGCCAACATCCTGACTTTC
CASSSIEFGANILTF
>TRBV6-2/TRBV6-3|NA|TRBJ2-1|NA
TGTGCCAGCAGTTACCCCTCCCCTGAGCAGTTCTTC
CASSYPSPEQFF
>TRBV12-3/TRBV12-4|few|TRBJ2-1|TRBD2
TGTGCCAGCAGTCCGAGCGGGATCCAGCAGTTCTTC
CASSPSGIQQFF
>TRBV15|NA|TRBJ2-3|TRBD2
TGTGCCACCAGCAGAGGCAGCGGGAGCCGCATAGATACGCAGTATTTT
CATSRGSGSRIDTQYF
>TRBV19|NA|TRBJ1-2|NA
TGTGCCAGTGGGGCCCTCCAACCAAGTAGTGGCTACACCTTC
CASGALQPSSGYTF
>TRBV10-2|NA|TRBJ1-1|TRBD1
TGCGCCAGCACCATGGGACAGGGGGCGGGCACTGAAGCTTTCTTT
CASTMGQGAGTEAFF
>TRBV14|NA|TRBJ2-3|TRBD2
TGTGCCAGCAGCCCCCCGCTAGCGGGAGTGGCAGATACGCAGTATTTT
CASSPPLAGVADTQYF
>TRBV7-3|NA|TRBJ2-3|TRBD2
TGTGCCAGCAGCTTAGAGATGCCGGGACTAGCGGGAGGGGCAGATACGCAGTATTTT
CASSLEMPGLAGGADTQYF
>TRBV5-3|few|TRBJ2-7|TRBD2
TGTGCCAGAAGCCCCGCGGGAGGGGCCTACGAGCAGTACTTC
CARSPAGGAYEQYF
>TRBV5-6|few|TRBJ1-3|TRBD1
TGTGCCAGCAGCTGGGACAGGGTCCCTGGAAACACCATATATTTT
CASSWDRVPGNTIYF
>TRBV9|NA|TRBJ2-3|TRBD2
TGTGCCAGCAGCGTGGGGGGAGGGACCACAGATACGCAGTATTTT
CASSVGGGTTDTQYF
>TRBV7-9|NA|TRBJ2-1|TRBD1
TGTGCCAGCAGCCCCGGGACAGGGACTACTAAGTTCTTC
CASSPGTGTTKFF
>TRBV7-9|NA|TRBJ2-5|TRBD2
TGTGCCAGCAGCCCCGGTGGAGGACTTTGGGGGGGAGAGACCCAGTACTTC
CASSPGGGLWGGETQYF
>TRBV12-3/TRBV12-4|once|TRBJ2-7|NA
TGTGCCAGCAGCCGTGGGCAGTTATACGAGCAGTACTTC
CASSRGQLYEQYF
>TRBV5-5|few|TRBJ2-1|NA
TGTGCCAGCAGCTTCCCCCGGGGCAATGAGCAGTTCTTC
CASSFPRGNEQFF
>TRBV5-5|few|TRBJ1-2|TRBD1
TGTGCCAGCAGCCCTGGACAGGGTGGTTCCTATGGCTACACCTTC
CASSPGQGGSYGYTF
>TRBV9|NA|TRBJ1-2|TRBD1
TGTGCCAGCAGCACTCAGGGACAGGGGGGGCATGGCTACACCTTC
CASSTQGQGGHGYTF
>TRBV11-3|once|TRBJ2-7|TRBD2
TGTGCCAGCAGCTTAGATGGCGGGGGGCCATCCTACGAGCAGTACTTC
CASSLDGGGPSYEQYF
>TRBV24-1|NA|TRBJ2-3|TRBD2
TGTGCCACCAGTGGAGGACTAGCGGGAGGGGGCGTAACAGATACGCAGTATTTT
CATSGGLAGGGVTDTQYF
>TRBV2|NA|TRBJ2-3|TRBD1
TGTGCCAGCAGTCGGGACAGGGGGCGATCAGATACGCAGTATTTT
CASSRDRGRSDTQYF
>TRBV4-2|NA|TRBJ2-1|NA
TGTGCCAGCAGCCAAGATTTGGGGGGAGTGGGCAATGAGCAGTTCTTC
CASSQDLGGVGNEQFF
>TRBV27|NA|TRBJ2-7|NA
TGTGCCAGCAGCCGCCGGGGGGCCAGCTCCTACGAGCAGTACTTC
CASSRRGASSYEQYF
>TRBV28|NA|TRBJ2-5|NA
TGTGCCAGCGGCCGAGTTTCGTGGGGCGAGACCCAGTACTTC
CASGRVSWGETQYF
>TRBV2|NA|TRBJ2-2|TRBD2
TGTGCCAGCAGGGAACTAGCGGGAGGGAACACCGGGGAGCTGTTTTTT
CASRELAGGNTGELFF
>TRBV6-2/TRBV6-3|once|TRBJ2-7|NA
TGTGCCAGCAGTCCCCAATCCTACGAGCAGTACTTC
CASSPQSYEQYF
>TRBV19|NA|TRBJ2-4|NA
TGTGCCAGTAACACGGGTGGCGTACGAGCCAAAAACATTCAGTACTTC
CASNTGGVRAKNIQYF
>TRBV4-3|NA|TRBJ2-3|TRBD2
TGCGCCAGCAGCCAAGGGGGGACTATGGGTACGCAGTATTTT
CASSQGGTMGTQYF
>TRBV21-1|NA|TRBJ2-5|NA
TGTGCCAGCAGCAAAGGTTGGTCCCCTCAGCGGGTGAGTTGGAGGTGTGTGACCCAGTACTTC
CASSKGWSPQRVSWRCVTQYF